A selection of T cell receptor beta chains follows, all from one sample in a study of blood T cells in healthy people across ages. TCRdb independently ran MiXCR on the 5' RACE reads; one entry per CDR3 protein. The sample has about 570,000 distinct CDR3 sequences; roughly a quarter are singletons. The sample also formed part of further work on T cells of mothers and their children.

Sequencing was performed on blood. The source is a boy younger than 10 in good health. Both conserved end residues are part of each CDR3. Fields, in order: J gene, clone size, D gene, V gene, CDR3 protein, CDR3 DNA. A D gene is named only where the DNA matches it firmly. Not all rows give a size; the values are once, few, many and, for expanded clones, a class.

j_gene: TRBJ2-7
abundance: few
d_gene: TRBD2
v_gene: TRBV7-9
CDR3aa: CASSFTGLATSYEQYF
CDR3nt: TGTGCCAGCAGCTTTACGGGACTAGCGACCTCCTACGAGCAGTACTTC

j_gene: TRBJ2-3
abundance: .
d_gene: .
v_gene: TRBV29-1
CDR3aa: CSVEGDTQYF
CDR3nt: TGCAGCGTTGAGGGGGATACGCAGTATTTT

j_gene: TRBJ2-6
abundance: .
d_gene: .
v_gene: TRBV19
CDR3aa: CASSGTTGTSGANVLTF
CDR3nt: TGTGCCAGTAGTGGGACGACAGGAACCTCTGGGGCCAACGTCCTGACTTTC

j_gene: TRBJ1-1
abundance: .
d_gene: .
v_gene: TRBV6-5
CDR3aa: CASSTRTGSGNTEAFF
CDR3nt: TGTGCCAGCAGTACTCGAACAGGGTCCGGGAACACTGAAGCTTTCTTT

j_gene: TRBJ2-5
abundance: .
d_gene: TRBD1
v_gene: TRBV12-3/TRBV12-4
CDR3aa: CASSLGGYARETQYF
CDR3nt: TGTGCCAGCAGCCTAGGGGGCTATGCGAGAGAGACCCAGTACTTC

j_gene: TRBJ2-3
abundance: .
d_gene: TRBD1
v_gene: TRBV20-1
CDR3aa: CSAVTGGTDTQYF
CDR3nt: TGCAGTGCCGTGACAGGGGGCACAGATACGCAGTATTTT

j_gene: TRBJ1-5
abundance: .
d_gene: .
v_gene: TRBV7-9
CDR3aa: CASSLADGPNQPQHF
CDR3nt: TGTGCCAGCAGCTTAGCCGACGGGCCCAATCAGCCCCAGCATTTT

j_gene: TRBJ2-5
abundance: few
d_gene: .
v_gene: TRBV7-6
CDR3aa: CASSVQGFLQETQYF
CDR3nt: TGTGCCAGCTCCGTCCAGGGTTTCCTACAAGAGACCCAGTACTTC

j_gene: TRBJ2-5
abundance: .
d_gene: TRBD2
v_gene: TRBV20-1
CDR3aa: CSAVGLAGPSQETQYF
CDR3nt: TGCAGTGCAGTAGGACTAGCGGGGCCCTCTCAAGAGACCCAGTACTTC

j_gene: TRBJ2-3
abundance: .
d_gene: TRBD2
v_gene: TRBV12-3/TRBV12-4
CDR3aa: CASKPHRLAGGHKPTDTQYF
CDR3nt: TGTGCCAGCAAACCCCACCGACTAGCGGGGGGCCACAAACCCACAGATACGCAGTATTTT

j_gene: TRBJ1-5
abundance: .
d_gene: TRBD1
v_gene: TRBV20-1
CDR3aa: CSGGQGNQPQHF
CDR3nt: TGCAGTGGGGGACAGGGGAATCAGCCCCAGCATTTT

j_gene: TRBJ2-1
abundance: few
d_gene: TRBD2
v_gene: TRBV28
CDR3aa: CASQTSGAYNEQFF
CDR3nt: TGTGCCAGCCAAACTAGCGGGGCCTACAATGAGCAGTTCTTC